The sequence of this T cell receptor (beta chain) was determined in a study of shared clonotypes between healthy human individuals. Study overall: The study used three CD4 naive, three CD4 memory, two CD8 naive and one CD8 memory plate per donor.

Investigators divided CD4+ cells into CD45RA+ naive and CD45RA-negative memory subsets. Every immunoSEQ plate was one replicate of a subset's evenly spread DNA. Original handling: For the immunoSEQ data, sequences were junction-only without quality scores, so filtering differed. TCRdb keeps only in-frame clones here, not all; method: immunoSEQ multiplex PCR. Clone size and the V and J calls come from that table; the DNA yielded D and trimming. This sample has over 400,000 clones, with approximately 95% found just once. The clonotype originates from a woman in her twenties or thirties in good health. Source material: naive CD4+ T cells sorted from blood. Indicated subset: CD45RA+ positively selected.

Here the CDR3 reads CASSWDTQETQYF. The CDR3 DNA follows: TGTGCCAGCAGTTGGGACACTCAAGAGACCCAGTACTTC. The J gene is TRBJ2-5, the V gene TRBV2; possibly TRBD1 for D (6 bases). Germline V CDR1 and CDR2: SNHLY, FYNNEI. V gave up 5 bases and J gave up 2 bases, with 9 bases separating them. The CDR3 is 13 residues long.